The 10 T cell receptor beta chains given below trace back to one sample, sequenced in a study of blood T cell repertoires in COVID-19 (dated by TCRdb to about 2020). Library prep was done by the immunoSEQ multiplex PCR assay. Entries here come from immuneACCESS through TCRdb and include only in-frame sequences with V and J called. Some clones fail to appear in such tables; in the studies checked, an unresolved V gene covers under half of the shortfall, and the cause of the remainder is unknown. Recorded for this sample are under 300,000 clones; about 85% of them occurred a single time. Clones ranked in the top ten supply 5.5% to 8% of the sample. The specimen sequenced was peripheral blood. The receptor source for this set is a woman aged 55-69 years with active or convalescent COVID-19.

The genes are TRBV6-5 and TRBJ1-5; 9 bases map to TRBD1. The CDR3 extends over 15 amino acids. The germline CDR1 and CDR2 sequences are MNHEY and SVGAGI. Trimming removed 6 bases from V and 2 bases from J; junction bases left unmatched: 5. The CDR3 DNA sequence: TGTGCCAGCAGCTCGACAGGGGGGGGCAATCAGCCCCAGCATTTT. Its protein product is CASSSTGGGNQPQHF.

This chain links TRBV7-8 with TRBJ2-2; tentative D call: TRBD2 (5 bases). With 1 base removed from V and 4 bases from J, the gap between germline ends came to 10 bases. The CDR3 covers 15 residues. Per germline, CDR1 SGHVS and CDR2 FQNEAQ. CDR3 nucleotide sequence: TGTGCCAGCAGCTTAGAGGGAGACCCCACCGGGGAGCTGTTTTTT. This gives the protein CASSLEGDPTGELFF. The entire variable domain, with the rest obtained from reference TRBV7-8 and TRBJ2-2, is as follows: GAGVSQSPRYKVAKRGQDVALRCDPISGHVSLFWYQQALGQGPEFLTYFQNEAQLDKSGLPSDRFFAERPEGSVSTLKIQRTQQEDSAVYLCASSLEGDPTGELFFGEGSRLTVL.

V and J are TRBV10-3 and TRBJ1-2; TRBD1 aligns across 7 bases. The CDR3 extends over 13 amino acids. The germline V gene has CDR1 ENHRY and CDR2 SYGVKD. The ends lost 7 bases at V and 2 bases at J; junction bases unmatched: 4. The DNA of the CDR3 is TGTGCCATCACCCCGACAGGGAACTATGGCTACACCTTC. Translating gives CAITPTGNYGYTF.

This chain joins TRBV2 and TRBJ1-6, with TRBD1 identical over 12 bases. CDR3 length equals 17 residues. The junction had 11 bases not matched to a gene; V was cut back by 7 bases and J by 7 bases. CDR1 is SNHLY, CDR2 FYNNEI, per germline. CDR3 amino acids: CASNTPGQGAVNSPLHF. Written as DNA, the CDR3 is TGTGCCAGCAACACCCCGGGACAGGGGGCGGTAAATTCACCCCTCCACTTT.

The chain joins TRBV7-2 to TRBJ2-3; possible D gene TRBD2, 5 bases. Germline CDR1 is SGHTA and CDR2 is FQGNSA. V was clipped by 5 bases and J by 0 bases, with 15 bases between them. This CDR3 has 16 amino acids. In nucleotides, the CDR3 is TGTGCCAGCAGCCCGAGCCCGGGGTCTAGCACAGATACGCAGTATTTT. Amino acids: CASSPSPGSSTDTQYF.

V usage is TRBV7-3 and J usage is TRBJ2-1, with TRBD2 identical over 8 bases. CDR1 SGHTA and CDR2 FQGTGA come from the germline V gene. Trimming cost V 3 bases and J 9 bases; bases outside gene matches: 10. The CDR3 covers 15 residues. The CDR3 here is CASSFLGLESSEQFF. CDR3 bases: TGTGCCAGCAGCTTCCTGGGACTAGAGAGTAGTGAGCAGTTCTTC.

V gene TRBV6-5 combines with J gene TRBJ2-7; 7 bases map to TRBD2. The CDR3 covers 14 residues. V lost 5 bases and J lost 2; bases outside the gene matches: 6. The germline V gene has CDR1 MNHEY and CDR2 SVGAGI. The CDR3 loop is CASSPERDAYEQYF. In DNA form, the CDR3 reads TGTGCCAGCAGTCCTGAGCGGGACGCCTACGAGCAGTACTTC.

The chain employs TRBV27 and TRBJ2-5, with D possibly matching TRBD1 (7 bases). Trimming removed 4 bases from V and 5 bases from J, with 11 bases in between. CDR3 length equals 13 residues. CDR1 and CDR2 from the germline V gene are MNHEY and SMNVEV (reference sequence). This chain's CDR3 is CASSWRGRETQYF. In DNA form, the CDR3 reads TGTGCCAGCAGTTGGAGGGGGCGGGAGACCCAGTACTTC.

V usage is TRBV2 and J usage is TRBJ2-2; TRBD2 matches at 12 bases. CDR1 and CDR2 (germline): SNHLY, FYNNEI. This CDR3 is built from 16 residues. V was clipped by 4 bases and J by 8 bases; unmatched bases: 8. Here the CDR3 DNA reads TGTGCCAGCAGTGTGAGACTAGCGGGAGTAGGAGGGGAGCTGTTTTTT. Protein product: CASSVRLAGVGGELFF.

This clone has just a few counts. The chain is built from TRBV5-1 and TRBJ2-5; 12 bases line up with TRBD1. Trimming took 4 bases from V and 4 from J; bases not matched to a gene: 14. The V gene's germline CDR1 is SGHRS and CDR2 YFSETQ. The CDR3 totals 18 residues. The CDR3 sequence: CASSPAGTGGALGETQYF. The DNA of the CDR3 is TGCGCCAGCAGCCCCGCCGGGACAGGGGGCGCTTTAGGAGAGACCCAGTACTTC.